The clone carrying this T cell receptor beta chain came up a few times. The data stem from a study of T-cell reconstitution after alpha-beta-depleted transplantation in children. The CDR3 runs to 15 residues. V lost 0 bases and J lost 7, with 14 bases in between. The germline V gene encodes CDR1 SGHTA and CDR2 FQGNSA. For TCRbeta, the library was prepared with unique molecular identifiers. TCRdb reanalysed the PCR reads using MiXCR and keeps one entry per CDR3 protein. This sample has around 420,000 distinct CDR3 sequences, with around 15% found just once. Sample: PBMCs, mostly from graft donor cells, taken 360 days after TCRalphabeta/CD19-depleted stem cell transplant. The chain uses TRBV7-2 and TRBJ2-3; perhaps D is TRBD1 or TRBD2 (5 bases each). This clonotype was sampled from a boy younger than two who had a stem cell transplant for Wiskott-Aldrich syndrome, so the T cells may come from the graft donor. The CDR3, as DNA: TGTGCCAGCAGCTTAGCGGATGGGGGTCCCTATACGCAGTATTTT. Protein: CASSLADGGPYTQYF.